This TCR beta chain was identified during a study of radiotherapy plus CTLA-4 blockade in lung cancer. In the study overall: Objective responses occurred in 18% of patients; 25% to 35% had disease control.

Clones were read by immunoSEQ multiplex PCR, and TCRdb kept only the in-frame ones, dropping some. Among tens of thousands of clones listed, roughly 60% were seen once. V lost 1 base and J lost 5, with 14 bases in between. The CDR3 is 15 amino acids. CDR1 is SGHAT, CDR2 FQNNGV, per germline. The study treated chemo-refractory metastatic non-small-cell lung cancer patients with focal radiation plus ipilimumab CTLA-4 blockade. This specimen consisted of peripheral blood, obtained from a patient treated with radiotherapy plus ipilimumab. V and J are TRBV11-2 and TRBJ2-5; D uncertain. The TCR comes from a human donor with non-small cell lung cancer who had a partial response to radiotherapy plus ipilimumab. CDR3 coding DNA: TGTGCCAGCAGCTTAGGGCCCCAGCGAGGCGAGACCCAGTACTTC. Protein: CASSLGPQRGETQYF.